These 10 T cell receptor beta chains were all obtained from the same sample, sequenced in a study of T cell repertoires in cytomegalovirus infection. Their antigens remain unidentified. TCRdb passed the reads through MiXCR, listing each CDR3 protein once. This sample yields hundreds of thousands of distinct CDR3 sequences, of which 30% to 40% are seen a single time; 18% belongs to the top ten. Sequenced here: cultured PBMCs, sampled from culture after CMV antigen stimulation. The receptor source for this set is a human donor in good health (CMV status not recorded). Some clones in this sample may be carry-over from other donors' samples.

This sequence joins TRBV30 and TRBJ1-1; D remains ambiguous. The CDR3 is 13 amino acids. Germline loops: CDR1 GTSNPN, CDR2 SVGIG (reference sequence). V lost 2 bases and J lost 2, with 9 bases in between. This CDR3 is CAWSIRENTEAFF. The CDR3 DNA sequence: TGTGCCTGGAGTATCAGAGAAAACACTGAAGCTTTCTTT.

The chain recombines TRBV18 with TRBJ2-7; tentative D call: TRBD1 (5 bases). Trimming cost V 5 bases and J 7 bases, with 18 bases left between them. Germline V gives CDR1 KGHSH, CDR2 LQKENI. This CDR3 is built from 14 residues. The CDR3 sequence is CASSINYKQVEQYF. The CDR3 DNA reads as TGTGCCAGCTCAATCAACTATAAACAGGTTGAGCAGTACTTC.

As for this clonotype: A junction boundary mismatches the germline segment, possibly from a read error. The rearrangement uses TRBV11-1 and TRBJ1-4; D remains unclear. This CDR3 is built from 9 residues. The germline gives CDR1 SGHAT, CDR2 FQDESV (reference sequence). The CDR3 nucleotides read TGTGCCAGCCGCGAAGAGGAAGGGTTT. Translation gives CASREEEGF.

This chain connects TRBV6-6 to TRBJ1-2; TRBD1 matches at 9 bases. Germline CDR1 reads MNHNY; CDR2 reads SVGAGI (reference sequence). The CDR3 has 15 amino acids. V dropped 0 bases and J dropped 7; count of bases not matched to a gene: 6. The CDR3 DNA follows: TGTGCCAGCAGTTACTCCGGGACAGGGTCAACTGGCTACACCTTC. It encodes CASSYSGTGSTGYTF.

This clonotype has just a few counts. J is TRBJ1-3 and V is TRBV7-2; D may be TRBD1 (6 bases). CDR1 is SGHTA and CDR2 is FQGNSA in the germline V gene. The CDR3 length is 15 residues. V was clipped by 1 base and J by 11 bases, with 18 bases between them. The CDR3 sequence: CASSLETGGIGAIYF. CDR3 nucleotide sequence: TGTGCCAGCAGCTTAGAGACAGGCGGAATAGGGGCCATATATTTT.

The chain recombines TRBV7-8 with TRBJ2-3; TRBD2 matches 13 bases. V dropped 4 bases and J dropped 6; count of bases not matched to a gene: 4. Germline V gene data show CDR1 as SGHVS and CDR2 as FQNEAQ. This CDR3 comprises 15 residues. The CDR3 region is CASSSGLAGMDTQYF. The CDR3 DNA follows: TGTGCCAGCAGCTCGGGACTAGCGGGAATGGATACGCAGTATTTT. Full variable domain (rest looked up from reference TRBV7-8 and TRBJ2-3): GAGVSQSPRYKVAKRGQDVALRCDPISGHVSLFWYQQALGQGPEFLTYFQNEAQLDKSGLPSDRFFAERPEGSVSTLKIQRTQQEDSAVYLCASSSGLAGMDTQYFGPGTRLTVL.

The CDR3 DNA is TGTGCCAGCAGGAGAAGGGGGGGGCGGGAGCTGTTTTTT. Translating it yields CASRRRGGRELFF. This sequence joins TRBV6-6 and TRBJ2-2, with D possibly matching TRBD2 (7 bases). CDR3 length: 13 residues. V was pared by 6 bases and J by 9 bases, with 14 bases between. The germline gives CDR1 MNHNY, CDR2 SVGAGI (reference sequence).

Only a few counts were recorded for this clonotype. The chain carries TRBV7-2 and TRBJ1-2; TRBD1 is a possible D gene (5 bases). The germline V gene has CDR1 SGHTA and CDR2 FQGNSA. V was trimmed by 2 bases and J by 0 bases, leaving 10 bases between them. The CDR3 covers 15 residues. CDR3 residues: CASSLLTVPNYGYTF. The CDR3 region has the DNA TGTGCCAGCAGCTTATTGACAGTACCTAACTATGGCTACACCTTC.

V gene TRBV27 combines with J gene TRBJ2-7; TRBD2 might be the D (5 bases). Germline V gives CDR1 MNHEY, CDR2 SMNVEV (reference sequence). There are 17 residues in the CDR3. V was shortened by 3 bases and J by 0 bases, with 18 bases between the two germline ends. The CDR3 DNA is TGTGCCAGCAGTTTTCACCTTCCTTCTAGCAGCTCCTACGAGCAGTACTTC. It encodes CASSFHLPSSSSYEQYF.

The chain joins TRBV6-1 to TRBJ2-3, with 9 bases lining up with TRBD2. The CDR3 spans 16 residues. Per germline, CDR1 MNHNS and CDR2 SASEGT. With V trimmed by 5 bases and J by 2 bases, 8 bases remained unmatched. CDR3 residues: CASSSPSGRSTDTQYF. CDR3 nucleotides: TGTGCCAGCAGTTCCCCCAGCGGGAGGTCCACAGATACGCAGTATTTT.